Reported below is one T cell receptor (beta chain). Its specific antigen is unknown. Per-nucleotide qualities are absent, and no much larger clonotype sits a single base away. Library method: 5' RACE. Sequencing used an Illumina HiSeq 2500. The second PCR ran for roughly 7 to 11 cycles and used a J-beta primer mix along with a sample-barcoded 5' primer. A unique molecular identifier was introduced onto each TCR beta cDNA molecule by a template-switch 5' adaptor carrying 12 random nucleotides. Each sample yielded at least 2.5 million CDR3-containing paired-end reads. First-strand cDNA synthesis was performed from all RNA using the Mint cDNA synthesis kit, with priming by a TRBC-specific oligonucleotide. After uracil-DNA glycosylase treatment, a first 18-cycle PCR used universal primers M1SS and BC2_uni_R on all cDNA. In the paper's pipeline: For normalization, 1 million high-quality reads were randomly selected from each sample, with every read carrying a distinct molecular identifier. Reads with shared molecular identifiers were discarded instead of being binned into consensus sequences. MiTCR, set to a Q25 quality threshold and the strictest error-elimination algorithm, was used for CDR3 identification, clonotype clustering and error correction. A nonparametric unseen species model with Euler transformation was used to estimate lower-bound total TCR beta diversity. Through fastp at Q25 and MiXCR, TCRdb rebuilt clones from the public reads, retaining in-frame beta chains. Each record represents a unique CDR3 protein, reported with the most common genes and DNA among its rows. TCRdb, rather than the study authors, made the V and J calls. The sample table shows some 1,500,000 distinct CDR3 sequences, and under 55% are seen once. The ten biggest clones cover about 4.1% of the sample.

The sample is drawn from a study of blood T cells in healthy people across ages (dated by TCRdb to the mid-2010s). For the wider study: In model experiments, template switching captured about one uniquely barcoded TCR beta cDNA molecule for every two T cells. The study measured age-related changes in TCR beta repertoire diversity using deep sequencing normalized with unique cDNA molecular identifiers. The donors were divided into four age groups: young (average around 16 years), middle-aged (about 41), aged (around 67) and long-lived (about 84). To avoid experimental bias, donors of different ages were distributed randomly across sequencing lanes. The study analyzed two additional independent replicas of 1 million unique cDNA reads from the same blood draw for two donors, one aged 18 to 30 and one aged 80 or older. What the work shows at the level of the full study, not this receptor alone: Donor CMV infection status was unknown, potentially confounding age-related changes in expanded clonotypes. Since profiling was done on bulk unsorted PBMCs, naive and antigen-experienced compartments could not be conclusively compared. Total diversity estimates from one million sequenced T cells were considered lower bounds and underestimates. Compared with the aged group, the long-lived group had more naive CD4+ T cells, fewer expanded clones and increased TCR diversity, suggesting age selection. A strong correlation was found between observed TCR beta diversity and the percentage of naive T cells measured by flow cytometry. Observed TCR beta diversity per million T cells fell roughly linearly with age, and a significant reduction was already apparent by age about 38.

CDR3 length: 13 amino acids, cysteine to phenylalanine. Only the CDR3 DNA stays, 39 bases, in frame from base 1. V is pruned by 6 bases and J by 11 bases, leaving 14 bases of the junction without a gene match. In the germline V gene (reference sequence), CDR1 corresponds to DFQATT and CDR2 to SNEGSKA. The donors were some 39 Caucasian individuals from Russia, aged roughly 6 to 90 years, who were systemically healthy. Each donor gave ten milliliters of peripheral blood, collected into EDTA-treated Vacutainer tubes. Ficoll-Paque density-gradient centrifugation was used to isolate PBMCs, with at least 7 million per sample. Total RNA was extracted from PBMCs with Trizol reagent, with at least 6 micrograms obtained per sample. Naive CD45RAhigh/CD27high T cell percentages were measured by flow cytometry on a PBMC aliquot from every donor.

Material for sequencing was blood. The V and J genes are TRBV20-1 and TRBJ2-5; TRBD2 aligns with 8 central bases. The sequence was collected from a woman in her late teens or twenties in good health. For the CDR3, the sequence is CSAPTSADNEQYF. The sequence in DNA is TGCAGTGCCCCGACTAGCGCCGACAATGAGCAGTACTTC.